What follows is one TCR beta chain and its context. Its antigen is undetermined. Sequencing used immunoSEQ v3. Profiled with immunoSEQ multiplex PCR; TCRdb holds only in-frame clones, not every one. The sample contains tens of thousands of clones, 60% to 85% of which appear only once. Time point reported: pre-treatment sample, taken before nivolumab and TIL therapy. The tumor samples were excised metastases, mostly pleural nodules or supraclavicular lymph nodes. V trimming: 5 bases; J trimming: 5 bases; junction bases outside the gene matches: 16. The CDR3 contains 17 residues. Per the germline V gene, CDR1 is SGDLS and CDR2 is YYNGEE. The data stem from a study of TIL therapy for anti-PD-1-resistant metastatic lung cancer. Broader study findings: TIL cultures after expansion showed higher clonality and lower diversity than baseline tumor (median around 6% vs 30%). The cohort had more treatment-naive, never-smoker and oncogene-addicted patients than typical.

This sequence was found in a person aged 25-80 years with non-small cell lung cancer. The chain joins TRBV9 to TRBJ2-1; TRBD1 agrees at 7 bases. Sequenced material: tumor tissue, taken at baseline. The CDR3 DNA reads as TGTGCCAGCAGTTTCTTCCCCCTACAGGGGATGAACAATGAGCAGTTCTTC. This codes for CASSFFPLQGMNNEQFF.